Listed below are T cell receptor beta chains from one sample, sequenced in a study of T cells in Graves' hyperthyroidism and ophthalmopathy. Each CDR3 protein gets one entry after TCRdb re-called the multiplex PCR reads with MiXCR. The sample records hundreds of thousands of distinct CDR3 sequences, more than 13% being singletons. Specimen: blood. These receptors all come from a man between 50 and 59 years old with Graves' ophthalmopathy. CDR3s leave out the opening cysteine and the closing phenylalanine or tryptophan. Each record gives: V gene, CDR3 protein.

v_gene: TRBV20-1
CDR3aa: SAEDTLNTEAF

v_gene: TRBV28
CDR3aa: ASSLPPATGADEQY

v_gene: TRBV19
CDR3aa: ASSIATASSYEQY

v_gene: TRBV6-1
CDR3aa: ASRSGQGSTDTQY

v_gene: TRBV27
CDR3aa: ASRDHRDSMYEQY

v_gene: TRBV5-1
CDR3aa: ASNSNTDTQY

v_gene: TRBV7-2
CDR3aa: ASSFGKLAGGPSYNEQF

v_gene: TRBV10-1
CDR3aa: ASSELGSYEQY

v_gene: TRBV11-2
CDR3aa: ASSLETAAHGALH

v_gene: TRBV7-3
CDR3aa: ASSQTSGSFAGELF

v_gene: TRBV28
CDR3aa: ASSLARGSLIHEQY

v_gene: TRBV7-3
CDR3aa: ASSLTAPSGSWETQY